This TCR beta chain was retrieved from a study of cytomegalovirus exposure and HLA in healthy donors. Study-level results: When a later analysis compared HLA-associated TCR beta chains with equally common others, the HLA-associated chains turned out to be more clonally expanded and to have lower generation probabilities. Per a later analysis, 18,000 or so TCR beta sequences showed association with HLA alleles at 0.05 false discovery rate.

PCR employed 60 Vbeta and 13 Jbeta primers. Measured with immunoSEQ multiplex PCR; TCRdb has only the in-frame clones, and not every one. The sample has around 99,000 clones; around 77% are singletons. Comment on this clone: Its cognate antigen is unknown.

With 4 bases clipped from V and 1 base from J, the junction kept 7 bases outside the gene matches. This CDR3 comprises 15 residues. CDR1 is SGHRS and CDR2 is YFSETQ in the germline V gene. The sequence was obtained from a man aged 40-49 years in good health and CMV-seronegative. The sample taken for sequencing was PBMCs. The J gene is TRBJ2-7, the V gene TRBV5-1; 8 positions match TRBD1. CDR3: CASSGGTGLSYEQYF. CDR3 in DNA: TGCGCCAGCAGCGGGGGGACAGGATTGTCCTACGAGCAGTACTTC.